These 28 T cell receptor beta chains were all obtained from the same sample, sequenced in a study of identical twins. In TCRdb, the 5' RACE reads were re-called with MiXCR into one record per CDR3 protein. The repertoire consists of about 530,000 distinct CDR3 sequences, with 15% occurring once and the leading ten covering roughly 0.46%. These data were also reused for a study on yellow fever vaccine responses in identical twins.

Specimen: CD4+ T cells sorted from blood. The receptors were gathered from a woman aged 18-35 years in good health.

A few counts support this clonotype. As DNA, the CDR3 is TGTGCCAGCAGACGGCCCGGGGGTGGTAGCACTGAAGCTTTCTTT. It specifies CASRRPGGGSTEAFF. The rearrangement joins TRBV16 to TRBJ1-1; TRBD1 might be the D (5 bases). V dropped 6 bases and J dropped 4 bases, with 18 bases sitting between them. The germline gives CDR1 KGHSY, CDR2 FQNENV. The CDR3 has 15 residues.

This chain joins TRBV5-6 and TRBJ2-7; D is perhaps TRBD2 (5 bases). Per the germline V gene, CDR1 is SGHDT and CDR2 is YYEEEE. The CDR3 runs to 15 residues. The germline V and J ends were trimmed by 0 bases and 0 bases, with 10 bases remaining between them. The CDR3 sequence: CASSLDPGGSYEQYF. CDR3 in DNA: TGTGCCAGCAGCTTGGATCCCGGAGGCTCCTACGAGCAGTACTTC.

The chain joins TRBV5-1 to TRBJ2-1, with D possibly being TRBD2 (5 bases). Germline assignment: CDR1 SGHRS and CDR2 YFSETQ. The CDR3 contains 16 residues. With 4 bases removed from V and 7 bases from J, the gap between germline ends came to 21 bases. CDR3 nucleotide sequence: TGCGCCAGCAGCCCGACACAGATTCCGGGATTAAATGAGCAGTTCTTC. Its protein is CASSPTQIPGLNEQFF.

In its sample, this clonotype was seen a few times. The chain uses TRBV4-1 and TRBJ2-3, with 10 bases aligning to TRBD2. Germline V lookup: CDR1 MGHRA, CDR2 YSYEKL. The junction had 13 bases not matched to a gene; V was cut back by 1 base and J by 3 bases. The CDR3 has 19 residues. The CDR3 nucleotides are TGCGCCAGCAGCCAAGTCACTAGCGGGAACATAAAGGGAACAGATACGCAGTATTTT. It specifies CASSQVTSGNIKGTDTQYF.

The rearrangement uses TRBV3-1 and TRBJ1-5, with D uncertain. This CDR3 spans 16 amino acids. In germline, CDR1 is LGHDT, CDR2 YNNKEL (reference sequence). The V end lost 0 bases, the J end lost 1 base, and 10 bases lay between the germline ends. This CDR3 is CASSQEAGISNQPQHF. In nucleotides, the CDR3 is TGTGCCAGCAGCCAAGAAGCGGGGATAAGCAATCAGCCCCAGCATTTT.

This clonotype has only a few counts. This CDR3 is CSAPGTKKEETQYF. The CDR3 DNA follows: TGCAGTGCCCCCGGGACCAAAAAAGAAGAGACCCAGTACTTC. The chain links TRBV20-1 to TRBJ2-5; tentatively, D is TRBD1 or TRBD2 (5 bases each). Per germline, CDR1 DFQATT and CDR2 SNEGSKA (reference sequence). Deletions cut 6 bases from V and 3 bases from J, with 17 bases between. The CDR3 has 14 residues.

The genes are TRBV20-1 and TRBJ2-3; 13 nucleotides line up with TRBD2. There are 16 residues in the CDR3. Germline V gives CDR1 DFQATT, CDR2 SNEGSKA (reference sequence). The V gene end was trimmed by 7 bases and the J gene end by 1 base; junction bases not matched to a gene: 8. CDR3 nucleotides: TGCAGTGTTGGGACTAGCGGGACTCGAGGCACAGATACGCAGTATTTT. Protein sequence: CSVGTSGTRGTDTQYF.

This clonotype was found many times. The chain combines TRBV6-1 with TRBJ2-1, with TRBD2 identical over 8 bases. CDR3 size: 13 residues. Losses at the gene ends were 6 bases for V and 4 bases for J; bases not matched to a gene: 2. The germline gives CDR1 MNHNS, CDR2 SASEGT. The CDR3 is CASSGTSYNEQFF. The CDR3 nucleotides are TGTGCCAGCAGCGGGACTAGTTACAATGAGCAGTTCTTC.

The rearrangement links TRBV3-1 to TRBJ2-3; 8 nucleotides match TRBD2. Trimming removed 5 bases from V and 7 bases from J; junction bases left unmatched: 8. The germline V gene has CDR1 LGHDT and CDR2 YNNKEL (reference sequence). The CDR3 runs to 14 residues. CDR3 DNA: TGTGCCAGCAGCGGGACTAGGAGGGGTTATACGCAGTATTTT. Amino acids: CASSGTRRGYTQYF.

This clonotype was seen at least ten times. This sequence joins TRBV29-1 and TRBJ2-7, with 8 bases lining up with TRBD1. The CDR3 sequence is 12 residues long. The germline CDR1 and CDR2 sequences are SQVTM and ANQGSEA. The V gene end was trimmed by 3 bases and the J gene end by 6 bases; junction bases not matched to a gene: 4. CDR3 sequence (DNA): TGCAGCGTTGACGGACAGGGCGTCGAGCAGTACTTC. This sequence encodes CSVDGQGVEQYF.

This clonotype occurred many times. The chain joins TRBV12-3 or TRBV12-4 to TRBJ2-1; D uncertain. The CDR3 consists of 13 residues. V lost 3 bases and J 2 bases, leaving 5 bases between the germline ends. The CDR3 sequence is CASSLRTYNEQFF. The CDR3 DNA sequence: TGTGCCAGCAGTTTGCGGACCTACAATGAGCAGTTCTTC.

This clonotype was counted many times. The gene calls are TRBV20-1 and TRBJ1-1, with 7 bases fitting TRBD1. Germline assignment: CDR1 DFQATT and CDR2 SNEGSKA (reference sequence). V lost 7 bases to trimming and J lost 2 bases; unmatched junction nucleotides: 10. The CDR3 is 14 residues long. The CDR3 protein is CSVPRGQTNTEAFF. DNA of the CDR3: TGCAGTGTTCCGAGGGGACAGACTAACACTGAAGCTTTCTTT.

This clonotype has more than one count but fewer than ten. V usage is TRBV6-5 and J usage is TRBJ2-2; 10 bases align to TRBD2. Germline CDR1 and CDR2: MNHEY and SVGAGI. The CDR3 consists of 17 residues. V shed 0 bases and J 8 bases; nucleotides not matched to a gene: 9. Here the CDR3 reads CASSYSYLAGVSGELFF. DNA of the CDR3: TGTGCCAGCAGTTACTCTTATCTAGCGGGAGTCTCGGGGGAGCTGTTTTTT.

This clonotype was counted between two and nine times. The gene calls are TRBV10-3 and TRBJ1-2, with D hard to call. The CDR3 loop spans 13 amino acids. CDR1 is ENHRY and CDR2 is SYGVKD in the germline V gene. V lost 6 bases, J lost 7 bases, and 15 bases lay in between. CDR3 amino acids: CAISAPSEGGYTF. The DNA for the CDR3 is TGTGCCATCAGCGCCCCATCTGAGGGTGGCTACACCTTC.

This clonotype was detected only a few times. This chain uses TRBV6-5 with TRBJ2-7, with 7 bases lining up with TRBD2. V was clipped by 2 bases and J by 7 bases; unmatched bases: 5. CDR1 is MNHEY and CDR2 is SVGAGI in the germline V gene. This CDR3 spans 13 amino acids. CDR3: CASSYAPGREQYV. CDR3 nucleotides: TGTGCCAGCAGTTACGCCCCCGGGAGGGAGCAGTACGTC.

As to this clonotype: The missing conserved phenylalanine or tryptophan at the end of this CDR3 makes a read error likely. It is unclear where the CDR3 begins or ends on the DNA, so no DNA is shown, and the CDR3 is as TCRdb lists it. The CDR3 protein is CASSQVGTEAFL. The genes are TRBV3-1 and TRBJ1-1. The CDR3 length equals 12 residues, ends included. Germline V CDR1 and CDR2: LGHDT, YNNKEL (reference sequence).

The table lists this clonotype with a few counts. This chain connects TRBV12-3 or TRBV12-4 to TRBJ1-5; D uncertain. The CDR3 sequence is 15 residues long. The V end was cut by 3 bases, the J end by 4 bases, with 13 bases between. The CDR3 loop reads CASSFSPAGNQPQHF. CDR3 bases: TGTGCCAGCAGTTTCTCACCGGCGGGGAATCAGCCCCAGCATTTT.

This clonotype came up a few times. This chain connects TRBV20-1 to TRBJ2-1; D not certain. This CDR3 has 13 amino acids. V lost 4 bases and J 0 bases, leaving 7 bases between the germline ends. Germline CDR1 is DFQATT and CDR2 is SNEGSKA (reference sequence). The CDR3 loop reads CSANGVSYNEQFF. CDR3 in DNA: TGCAGTGCTAACGGCGTCTCCTACAATGAGCAGTTCTTC.

The gene calls are TRBV20-1 and TRBJ2-7, with D uncertain. There are 16 residues in the CDR3. V lost 4 bases, J lost 4 bases, and 23 bases lay in between. Germline V lookup: CDR1 DFQATT, CDR2 SNEGSKA (reference sequence). CDR3 sequence: CSATAGSRSTGYEQYF. In DNA form, the CDR3 reads TGCAGTGCTACAGCAGGTAGCAGATCAACTGGATACGAGCAGTACTTC.

The rearrangement uses TRBV18 and TRBJ2-7, with 11 bases fitting TRBD1. V was clipped by 6 bases and J by 0 bases; unmatched bases: 4. Germline V gene data show CDR1 as KGHSH and CDR2 as LQKENI. The CDR3 contains 15 residues. The CDR3 reads CASSLGQGASYEQYV. DNA of the CDR3: TGTGCCAGCTCCCTTGGACAGGGGGCCTCCTACGAGCAGTACGTC.

The V and J genes are TRBV12-3 or TRBV12-4 and TRBJ1-5; D remains ambiguous. The V and J ends lost 6 bases and 2 bases respectively, with 17 bases between them. This CDR3 has 16 amino acids. CDR3 bases: TGTGCCAGCAGCCGGGCGGGAGGAGTTGGCAATCAGCCCCAGCATTTT. It codes for CASSRAGGVGNQPQHF.

V usage is TRBV28 and J usage is TRBJ2-7, with 9 bases identical to TRBD2. The V and J ends lost 6 bases and 2 bases, in that order; junction bases with no gene match: 5. In germline, CDR1 is MDHEN, CDR2 SYDVKM. The CDR3 runs 14 residues. This CDR3 is CASRSSGSPYEQYF. The CDR3 nucleotides are TGTGCCAGCAGAAGTAGCGGGAGTCCCTACGAGCAGTACTTC.

This chain connects TRBV12-3 or TRBV12-4 to TRBJ2-1; 8 positions agree with TRBD1. V dropped 7 bases and J dropped 9; count of bases not matched to a gene: 11. This CDR3 is built from 14 residues. Here the CDR3 DNA reads TGTGCCAGCACCCGCGGACAGGGACTGGTTGAGCAGTTCTTC. Amino acids: CASTRGQGLVEQFF.

Many counts were recorded for this clonotype. The CDR3 spells CASSSLLDRGRRDTEAFF. CDR3 bases: TGTGCCAGCAGCTCATTACTCGACAGGGGCCGCCGGGACACTGAAGCTTTCTTT. This chain uses TRBV11-2 with TRBJ1-1; 8 bases agree with TRBD1. The V segment lost 4 bases and the J segment 3 bases; nucleotides outside the gene matches: 16. Germline loops: CDR1 SGHAT, CDR2 FQNNGV. This CDR3 spans 18 amino acids.

This clonotype was counted a few times. The J gene is TRBJ2-3, the V gene TRBV12-5; D is uncertain. The CDR3 is 14 residues long. CDR1 is LGHNT and CDR2 is FRNRAP in the germline V gene. Trimming removed 5 bases from V and 0 bases from J, with 9 bases in between. CDR3 residues: CASGGDFSTDTQYF. CDR3 DNA sequence: TGTGCTAGTGGTGGGGATTTCAGCACAGATACGCAGTATTTT. Together with reference TRBV12-5 and TRBJ2-3, the CDR3 gives the full variable domain: DARVTQTPRHKVTEMGQEVTMRCQPILGHNTVFWYRQTMMQGLELLAYFRNRAPLDDSGMPKDRFSAEMPDATLATLKIQPSEPRDSAVYFCASGGDFSTDTQYFGPGTRLTVL.

This clonotype appeared a few times. CDR3 region: CASSSRGAAGELFF. As DNA, the CDR3 is TGCGCCAGCAGCTCCCGGGGGGCCGCCGGGGAGCTGTTTTTT. The rearrangement uses TRBV5-1 and TRBJ2-2, with D perhaps matching TRBD2 (7 bases). The V end was cut by 3 bases, the J end by 6 bases, with 12 bases between. The CDR3 is made up of 14 amino acids. The germline gives CDR1 SGHRS, CDR2 YFSETQ.

This clonotype was observed a few times. This chain joins TRBV12-3 or TRBV12-4 and TRBJ1-6; 9 nucleotides align to TRBD1. The CDR3 is made up of 14 amino acids. The ends lost 5 bases at V and 9 bases at J; junction bases unmatched: 5. The CDR3 here is CASSQTGGASPLHF. CDR3 bases: TGTGCCAGCAGTCAAACAGGGGGCGCTTCACCCCTCCACTTT.

This clonotype has only a few counts. The rearrangement joins TRBV5-1 to TRBJ1-6, with 8 bases aligning to TRBD1. The germline gives CDR1 SGHRS, CDR2 YFSETQ. V trimming: 5 bases; J trimming: 5 bases; junction bases outside the gene matches: 3. This CDR3 has 14 amino acids. CDR3 bases: TGCGCCAGCAGACTGGACAGGGATAATTCACCCCTCCACTTT. It yields the protein CASRLDRDNSPLHF.